The text below deals with one T cell receptor beta chain. Its antigen remains unknown. This specimen comes from a study of identical twins. The CDR3 contains 14 residues. The ends were cut back, 5 bases at V and 0 bases at J, with 8 bases in the middle. Notes on the study in general: For out-of-frame beta sequences, excess twin sharing was weaker. Within monozygotic twins, out-of-frame TCR alpha sharing was underestimated by the models.

The cDNA had a unique molecular identifier and a template-switch universal primer site. Each CDR3 protein is one row after TCRdb ran MiXCR on the 5' RACE reads. The top ten clones hold about 0.52% of a sample with 500,000 or so distinct CDR3 sequences, approximately 15% of them seen once. These records were also assigned to another study, of yellow fever vaccine responses in identical twins.

The sequence was obtained from a woman younger than 30 in good health. The rearrangement links TRBV12-3 or TRBV12-4 to TRBJ1-3; D is unresolved. Sequencing was performed on CD4+ T cells sorted from blood. This chain's CDR3 is CASSPFGSGNTIYF. The DNA of the CDR3 is TGTGCCAGCAGTCCCTTCGGCTCTGGAAACACCATATATTTT.